These 15 T cell receptor beta chains originate from one sample sequenced in a study of blood T cell repertoires in COVID-19. Libraries were prepared by immunoSEQ multiplex PCR; TCRdb keeps only in-frame clonotypes and omits some of them. The sample consists of 170,000 or so clones, around nine tenths of them appearing once. Sequencing was performed on peripheral blood. These TCRs come from a woman aged 70 to 79 with COVID-19, enrolled during active disease.

This chain uses TRBV23-1 with TRBJ2-2, with D possibly being TRBD1 (6 bases). TRBV23-1 is noted as an ORF with a role that remains uncertain. The CDR3 consists of 15 residues. V lost 2 bases to trimming and J lost 6 bases, with 13 bases between them. The CDR3 protein is CASSQAGTYPGELFF. The CDR3 DNA reads as TGCGCCAGCAGTCAAGCCGGGACATACCCCGGGGAGCTGTTTTTT.

The chain joins TRBV6-5 to TRBJ2-3, with D possibly being TRBD2 (5 bases). The CDR3 runs 15 residues. V was pared by 7 bases and J by 0 bases, with 14 bases between. Germline V gene lookup returns CDR1 MNHEY and CDR2 SVGAGI. In DNA form, the CDR3 reads TGTGCCAGCACTAGGACGCGGACTAGCACAGATACGCAGTATTTT. It translates to CASTRTRTSTDTQYF.

V and J are TRBV24-1 and TRBJ2-1; 13 bases agree with TRBD2. CDR1 KGHDR and CDR2 SFDVKD come from the germline V gene. After removal of 4 bases from V and 9 bases from J, the junction contained 14 bases not matched to a gene. This CDR3 contains 18 residues. The DNA of the CDR3 is TGTGCCACCAGTGAAACCGGGACTAGCGGGATAAGGAGTGGTGAGCAGTTCTTC. Translated: CATSETGTSGIRSGEQFF.

The CDR3, as DNA: TGTGCCAGCTGGGGACAGCGGGCCGGGTCACCCCTCCACTTT. Translation: CASWGQRAGSPLHF. This chain links TRBV28 with TRBJ1-6; 7 positions match TRBD1. The CDR3 is 14 residues long. Germline lookup yields CDR1 MDHEN and CDR2 SYDVKM. Trimming removed 8 bases from V and 10 bases from J; junction bases left unmatched: 11.

CDR3 loop: CASSLRGLYEQYF. The CDR3 nucleotides read TGTGCCAGCAGTTTAAGGGGGTTATACGAGCAGTACTTC. V usage is TRBV28 and J usage is TRBJ2-7, with D possibly TRBD1 on 6 matching bases. Germline CDR1 reads MDHEN; CDR2 reads SYDVKM. V was cut by 2 bases and J by 4 bases, with 9 bases left in between. The CDR3 contains 13 residues.

The chain uses TRBV10-3 and TRBJ2-1; 7 bases line up with TRBD1. The CDR3 length is 14 residues. V trimming: 4 bases; J trimming: 9 bases; junction bases outside the gene matches: 9. Germline CDR1 and CDR2: ENHRY and SYGVKD. The CDR3 DNA follows: TGTGCCATCAGTGGAGGGACAGAAGGGAGTGAGCAGTTCTTC. Protein sequence: CAISGGTEGSEQFF.

This rearrangement joins TRBV5-5 to TRBJ1-6; no definite D call. This CDR3 has 14 residues. Germline V gives CDR1 SGHKS, CDR2 YYEKEE (reference sequence). Trimming took 4 bases from V and 6 from J, leaving 11 bases between them. The CDR3: CASSVPGFNSPLHF. CDR3 nucleotides: TGTGCCAGCAGCGTACCGGGATTTAATTCACCCCTCCACTTT.

The chain joins TRBV13 to TRBJ2-1; 8 bases are a match to TRBD1. The CDR3 loop spans 16 amino acids. The germline gives CDR1 PRHDT, CDR2 FYEKMQ (reference sequence). Trimming took 6 bases from V and 4 from J; bases not matched to a gene: 11. The DNA of the CDR3 is TGTGCCAGCAGTCTAACGCCGGGACAGGTGTACAATGAGCAGTTCTTC. It specifies CASSLTPGQVYNEQFF. Full variable domain (outside the CDR3, taken from reference TRBV13 and TRBJ2-1): AAGVIQSPRHLIKEKRETATLKCYPIPRHDTVYWYQQGPGQDPQFLISFYEKMQSDKGSIPDRFSAQQFSDYHSELNMSSLELGDSALYFCASSLTPGQVYNEQFFGPGTRLTVL.

V is TRBV10-1 and J is TRBJ2-1; D call uncertain. The germline V and J ends were trimmed by 11 bases and 0 bases, with 14 bases remaining between them. Germline V gene sequence: CDR1 WNHNN, CDR2 SYGVQD (reference sequence). This CDR3 has 14 amino acids. CDR3 sequence reads: CASKRSGSYNEQFF. The CDR3 nucleotides are TGCGCCTCAAAGAGGAGTGGCTCCTACAATGAGCAGTTCTTC.

The J gene is TRBJ2-1, the V gene TRBV10-3, with 11 bases matching TRBD1. With V trimmed by 5 bases and J by 9 bases, 3 bases remained unmatched. The CDR3 runs 13 residues. CDR1 is ENHRY and CDR2 is SYGVKD in the germline V gene. The CDR3 sequence is CAISTGQGAEQFF. CDR3 bases: TGTGCCATCAGTACCGGACAGGGGGCTGAGCAGTTCTTC.

The rearrangement uses TRBV18 and TRBJ1-1; D might be TRBD1 (5 bases). Germline loops: CDR1 KGHSH, CDR2 LQKENI. The CDR3 consists of 12 residues. V gave up 6 bases and J gave up 6 bases, with 11 bases separating them. The CDR3 loop is CASSPGRAEAFF. CDR3 DNA sequence: TGTGCCAGCTCTCCAGGGCGGGCTGAAGCTTTCTTT.

Regarding this clone: The junction departs from the called germline gene at one end, perhaps through a read error. The chain joins TRBV18 to TRBJ1-5; 7 bases agree with TRBD1. CDR1 is KGHSH and CDR2 is LQKENI in the germline V gene. The CDR3 is made up of 15 amino acids. CDR3 in amino acids: CTSSLTGTANQPQHF. The CDR3 nucleotides read TGTACCAGCTCTCTTACCGGGACAGCCAATCAGCCCCAGCATTTT.

This chain links TRBV19 with TRBJ1-2; D gene ambiguous. The V end lost 6 bases, the J end lost 4 bases, and 6 bases lay between the germline ends. The CDR3 contains 11 residues. Germline loops: CDR1 LNHDA, CDR2 SQIVND (reference sequence). The CDR3 loop is CASRTLYGYTF. CDR3 DNA sequence: TGTGCCAGTAGGACTCTCTATGGCTACACCTTC. Looking up the rest from reference TRBV19 and TRBJ1-2 gives the full variable domain: DGGITQSPKYLFRKEGQNVTLSCEQNLNHDAMYWYRQDPGQGLRLIYYSQIVNDFQKGDIAEGYSVSREKKESFPLTVTSAQKNPTAFYLCASRTLYGYTFGSGTRLTVV.

CDR3 residues: CASSQVGGGGDEQFF. The CDR3 DNA reads TGTGCCAGCAGCCAAGTTGGGGGAGGTGGAGATGAGCAGTTCTTC. V gene TRBV4-2 combines with J gene TRBJ2-1; D is perhaps TRBD2 (6 bases). CDR1 is LGHNA, CDR2 YNFKEQ, per germline. The V and J ends lost 1 base and 8 bases respectively, with 15 bases between them. This CDR3 has 15 residues.

This chain connects TRBV7-2 to TRBJ1-5; tentatively, D is TRBD1 (6 bases). The CDR3 spans 15 residues. From germline, CDR1 is SGHTA and CDR2 FQGNSA. Trimming took 1 base from V and 2 from J, leaving 9 bases between them. The CDR3 DNA sequence: TGTGCCAGCAGCTTAGTGGCAGGGGGCAATCAGCCCCAGCATTTT. Residues: CASSLVAGGNQPQHF.